These 22 T cell receptor beta chains were all obtained from the same sample, sequenced in a study of blood T cell repertoires in COVID-19. Repertoires were generated with immunoSEQ multiplex PCR, while TCRdb's copy carries only in-frame clones and drops some. The sample yields a few hundred thousand clones, around 84% seen once. The sequenced sample consisted of peripheral blood. The source is a man in his 60s with acute or convalescent COVID-19.

This clone was seen a few times. The same CDR3 can be traced to other DNA sequences in this sample. The J gene is TRBJ1-2, the V gene TRBV5-4; 7 nucleotides agree with TRBD1. Germline-derived CDR1 and CDR2 are SGHNT and YYREEE (reference sequence). V shed 3 bases, J shed 2 bases, and the junction held 4 bases outside the gene matches. The CDR3 has 14 amino acids. The CDR3 loop is CASSSGQRNYGYTF. The CDR3 DNA sequence: TGTGCCAGCAGCTCGGGACAGCGAAACTATGGCTACACCTTC.

This clone was recorded once. The chain carries TRBV12-3 or TRBV12-4 and TRBJ1-5; maybe TRBD1 (5 bases). V dropped 6 bases and J dropped 5 bases, with 11 bases sitting between them. The CDR3 consists of 13 residues. As DNA, the CDR3 is TGTGCCAGCAGGTCTGACAGCCATCAGCCCCAGCATTTT. It is translated as CASRSDSHQPQHF.

The gene calls are TRBV30 and TRBJ2-3; maybe TRBD1 (6 bases). The CDR3 has 15 residues. Germline-derived CDR1 and CDR2 are GTSNPN and SVGIG (reference sequence). V shed 1 base and J shed 3 bases, with 14 bases lying between them. CDR3 sequence: CAWSGLGRGTDTQYF. The CDR3 coding sequence is TGTGCCTGGAGTGGCCTGGGAAGGGGGACAGATACGCAGTATTTT.

This rearrangement joins TRBV19 to TRBJ1-2; D gene uncertain. V lost 3 bases to trimming and J lost 0 bases, with 8 bases between them. The CDR3 has 14 amino acids. The germline gives CDR1 LNHDA, CDR2 SQIVND (reference sequence). The CDR3 loop reads CASSMAATNYGYTF. The CDR3 region has the DNA TGTGCCAGTAGTATGGCCGCAACTAACTATGGCTACACCTTC.

V is TRBV6-6 and J is TRBJ1-2; 9 nucleotides align to TRBD1. The CDR3 totals 15 residues. The germline gives CDR1 MNHNY, CDR2 SVGAGI (reference sequence). The ends lost 5 bases at V and 1 base at J; junction bases unmatched: 5. CDR3 region: CASSDPGQGNYGYTF. The CDR3 bases are TGTGCCAGCAGTGATCCGGGACAGGGTAACTATGGCTACACCTTC.

This clone occurred a few times. V usage is TRBV28 and J usage is TRBJ1-2; maybe TRBD1 (5 bases). Between the trimmed V and J ends, which lost 2 bases and 3 bases, there was a span of 22 bases. The CDR3 runs 18 residues. Germline values: CDR1 MDHEN, CDR2 SYDVKM. CDR3: CASSLPLNLGGLDYGYTF. The CDR3 DNA reads TGTGCCAGCAGTTTACCCCTCAACTTGGGGGGGTTAGACTATGGCTACACCTTC.

This clone came up a few times. The chain employs TRBV13 and TRBJ2-7; TRBD2 agrees at 14 bases. The CDR3 has 17 amino acids. Trimming removed 5 bases from V and 4 bases from J; junction bases left unmatched: 10. The germline gives CDR1 PRHDT, CDR2 FYEKMQ (reference sequence). CDR3 in amino acids: CASSLGLAGGLLYEQYF. CDR3 nucleotides: TGTGCCAGCAGCCTTGGACTAGCGGGGGGCCTACTATACGAGCAGTACTTC.

CDR3 sequence (DNA): TGCAGTGCTAGTAACGTGAGGCAGTACGAGCAGTACTTC. This codes for CSASNVRQYEQYF. The V call is TRBV20-1, the J call TRBJ2-7; no clear D gene. The CDR3 runs to 13 residues. V lost 3 bases to trimming and J lost 4 bases, with 13 bases between them. Germline assignment: CDR1 DFQATT and CDR2 SNEGSKA (reference sequence).

The chain employs TRBV19 and TRBJ1-5, with D possibly being TRBD1 (5 bases). Germline V gene data show CDR1 as LNHDA and CDR2 as SQIVND (reference sequence). Trimming shortened V by 4 bases and J by 3 bases, and 13 bases separated the two germline ends. The CDR3 is 15 residues long. CDR3 loop: CASSRFPGNNQPQHF. CDR3 nucleotide sequence: TGTGCCAGTAGTAGGTTCCCAGGGAACAATCAGCCCCAGCATTTT. The variable domain in full, with the rest retrieved from reference TRBV19 and TRBJ1-5, is DGGITQSPKYLFRKEGQNVTLSCEQNLNHDAMYWYRQDPGQGLRLIYYSQIVNDFQKGDIAEGYSVSREKKESFPLTVTSAQKNPTAFYLCASSRFPGNNQPQHFGDGTRLSIL.

The chain couples TRBV5-6 to TRBJ2-3, with 9 bases identical to TRBD2. The germline V gene encodes CDR1 SGHDT and CDR2 YYEEEE. The V gene end was trimmed by 2 bases and the J gene end by 2 bases; junction bases not matched to a gene: 6. The CDR3 loop spans 16 amino acids. The CDR3 DNA follows: TGTGCCAGCAGCTTACTTAGCGGGGGAGTCACAGATACGCAGTATTTT. Its translation is CASSLLSGGVTDTQYF.

This chain uses TRBV16 with TRBJ1-1; a weak D match, TRBD1 (5 bases). V dropped 2 bases and J dropped 0 bases, with 7 bases sitting between them. The CDR3 runs to 14 residues. From germline, CDR1 is KGHSY and CDR2 FQNENV. The CDR3 nucleotides read TGTGCCAGCAGCCAAGACAGCCTGAACACTGAAGCTTTCTTT. It is translated as CASSQDSLNTEAFF.

The genes are TRBV5-8 and TRBJ2-7; 12 nucleotides line up with TRBD1. Germline trimming cut 0 bases from V and 3 bases from J; bases unmatched to any gene: 7. Germline V lookup: CDR1 SGHTS, CDR2 YDEGEE. The CDR3 is 17 amino acids. This chain's CDR3 is CASSLAGTGGGGYEQYF. CDR3 DNA sequence: TGTGCCAGCAGCTTGGCGGGGACAGGGGGCGGGGGCTACGAGCAGTACTTC.

This sequence joins TRBV19 and TRBJ2-5, with a possible D match to TRBD2 (7 bases). Looked up from germline, CDR1 is LNHDA and CDR2 is SQIVND (reference sequence). The CDR3 is made up of 17 amino acids. Trimming took off 1 base at V and 3 bases at J, with 18 bases between the two ends. The CDR3 DNA follows: TGTGCCAGTAGTATAGCTCGGGGGGCGGCTGGGGAAGAGACCCAGTACTTC. This gives the protein CASSIARGAAGEETQYF.

This clone appeared once. The chain joins TRBV6-5 to TRBJ2-3, with D tentatively TRBD2 (6 bases). CDR3 length: 15 amino acids. V was clipped by 7 bases and J by 1 base, with 15 bases between them. Germline assignment: CDR1 MNHEY and CDR2 SVGAGI. The CDR3 is CASTQAGRGTDTQYF. CDR3 in DNA: TGTGCCAGCACCCAGGCGGGGCGGGGCACAGATACGCAGTATTTT.

The chain links TRBV7-9 to TRBJ2-2; 10 nucleotides align to TRBD1. J was trimmed by 4 bases and V by 5 bases; bases with no gene match: 7. The V gene's germline CDR1 is SEHNR and CDR2 FQNEAQ (reference sequence). The CDR3 is 16 residues long. The CDR3 spells CASSPTGGGGTGELFF. The CDR3 bases are TGTGCCAGCAGCCCGACAGGGGGCGGGGGCACCGGGGAGCTGTTTTTT.

The chain's CDR3 is CASSSNRAWGEKLFF. The CDR3 bases are TGCGCCAGCAGTTCAAACAGGGCTTGGGGTGAAAAACTGTTTTTT. The chain joins TRBV5-1 to TRBJ1-4; maybe TRBD1 (6 bases). Per germline, CDR1 SGHRS and CDR2 YFSETQ. Trimming left V 5 bases short and J 7 bases short, with 18 bases between. This CDR3 is built from 15 residues. The full variable domain, its missing parts supplied by reference TRBV5-1 and TRBJ1-4, is KAGVTQTPRYLIKTRGQQVTLSCSPISGHRSVSWYQQTPGQGLQFLFEYFSETQRNKGNFPGRFSGRQFSNSRSEMNVSTLELGDSALYLCASSSNRAWGEKLFFGSGTQLSVL.

The chain combines TRBV29-1 with TRBJ2-3, with 12 bases that match TRBD2. CDR1 and CDR2 from the germline V gene are SQVTM and ANQGSEA. J lost 3 bases, V lost 5 bases, and 3 bases had no gene match. The CDR3 has 14 amino acids. CDR3 DNA sequence: TGCAGCGTTACCGGACTAGCGGGGACAGATACGCAGTATTTT. It is translated as CSVTGLAGTDTQYF.

The chain couples TRBV11-1 to TRBJ2-7; TRBD2 agrees at 7 bases. The germline CDR1 and CDR2 sequences are SGHAT and FQDESV (reference sequence). V dropped 0 bases and J dropped 6; count of bases not matched to a gene: 2. The CDR3 spans 13 residues. The CDR3 DNA sequence: TGTGCCAGCAGCTTAGCGGGCGGGGGCGAGCAGTACTTC. Translation: CASSLAGGGEQYF. The whole variable domain, remainder taken from reference TRBV11-1 and TRBJ2-7, is EAEVAQSPRYKITEKSQAVAFWCDPISGHATLYWYRQILGQGPELLVQFQDESVVDDSQLPKDRFSAERLKGVDSTLKIQPAELGDSAMYLCASSLAGGGEQYFGPGTRLTVT.

A remark on this clone: The identical CDR3 is also encoded by other nucleotide sequences in the sample. The chain recombines TRBV11-3 with TRBJ2-3; no reliable D call. Deletions cut 5 bases from V and 2 bases from J, with 8 bases between. Germline V lookup: CDR1 SGHNT, CDR2 YENEEA. The CDR3 consists of 13 residues. CDR3 sequence: CASSPRVTDTQYF. The CDR3, as DNA: TGTGCCAGCAGCCCCCGAGTCACAGATACGCAGTATTTT.

The chain recombines TRBV29-1 with TRBJ2-3; 8 bases fit TRBD1. The CDR3 is made up of 14 amino acids. Trimming cost V 4 bases and J 2 bases; bases outside gene matches: 5. CDR1 and CDR2 from the germline V gene are SQVTM and ANQGSEA. The CDR3 nucleotides read TGCAGCGTTGGGACAGGGTCTCACACAGATACGCAGTATTTT. Amino acid sequence: CSVGTGSHTDTQYF.

CDR3 sequence reads: CAISLGGLGNNEQFF. The DNA of the CDR3 is TGTGCCATCAGCCTCGGGGGGCTCGGGAACAATGAGCAGTTCTTC. This chain connects TRBV10-3 to TRBJ2-1, with a tentative D call TRBD2 (7 bases). Between the trimmed V and J ends, which lost 6 bases and 5 bases, there was a span of 17 bases. This CDR3 comprises 15 residues. In germline, CDR1 is ENHRY, CDR2 SYGVKD.

The chain uses TRBV27 and TRBJ2-7; 8 bases line up with TRBD1. The CDR3 sequence is 13 residues long. V dropped 2 bases and J dropped 4; count of bases not matched to a gene: 1. Germline CDR1 reads MNHEY; CDR2 reads SMNVEV (reference sequence). Here the CDR3 DNA reads TGTGCCAGCAGTTTACGGACAGGGTACGAGCAGTACTTC. As protein: CASSLRTGYEQYF.